Presented here are 19 T cell receptor beta chains from one specimen sequenced in a study of CD8 T cells in ankylosing spondylitis. TCRdb redid the calling of the 5' RACE reads with MiXCR, one entry per CDR3 protein. The sample has roughly 130,000 distinct CDR3 sequences; about 6.4% are singletons. The specimen sequenced was blood, either unsorted or a sorted T cell fraction (not recorded which). These receptors were obtained from a male donor with ankylosing spondylitis or in good health (not recorded which).

In its sample, this clonotype was seen many times. This chain joins TRBV28 and TRBJ1-4, with 9 bases lining up with TRBD1. Germline V lookup: CDR1 MDHEN, CDR2 SYDVKM. Trimming took 4 bases from V and 5 from J; bases not matched to a gene: 2. The CDR3 covers 14 residues. CDR3 bases: TGTGCCAGCAGTTCGGGACAGGGAAATGAAAAACTGTTTTTT. Protein sequence: CASSSGQGNEKLFF.

This clonotype has at least ten counts. This chain uses TRBV5-1 with TRBJ2-5; TRBD1 aligns across 7 bases. Germline CDR1 is SGHRS and CDR2 is YFSETQ. The trim removed 3 bases at V and 5 bases at J, leaving 10 bases unmatched. The CDR3 runs to 15 residues. The CDR3 DNA is TGCGCCAGCAGCTGGGAGAGACAGGGTGGTGAGACCCAGTACTTC. Its translation is CASSWERQGGETQYF. Drawing the rest from reference TRBV5-1 and TRBJ2-5, the complete variable domain is KAGVTQTPRYLIKTRGQQVTLSCSPISGHRSVSWYQQTPGQGLQFLFEYFSETQRNKGNFPGRFSGRQFSNSRSEMNVSTLELGDSALYLCASSWERQGGETQYFGPGTRLLVL.

This clonotype was observed at least ten times. This chain uses TRBV9 with TRBJ2-2, with D perhaps given as TRBD1 or TRBD2 (5 bases each). This CDR3 comprises 16 residues. V lost 4 bases, J lost 4 bases, and 17 bases lay in between. Germline V gene data show CDR1 as SGDLS and CDR2 as YYNGEE. CDR3 sequence: CASSTRGDGGTGELFF. The CDR3 DNA reads as TGTGCCAGCAGCACGAGAGGGGACGGCGGCACCGGGGAGCTGTTTTTT.

This clonotype was recorded many times. The rearrangement links TRBV7-9 to TRBJ2-2; D not certain. The CDR3 is 14 residues long. The ends were cut back, 4 bases at V and 4 bases at J, with 10 bases in the middle. Germline values: CDR1 SEHNR, CDR2 FQNEAQ (reference sequence). The CDR3 DNA follows: TGTGCCAGCAGCTCACTCCCCCCCACCGGGGAGCTGTTTTTT. It codes for CASSSLPPTGELFF. Complete variable domain (other parts from reference TRBV7-9 and TRBJ2-2): DTGVSQNPRHKITKRGQNVTFRCDPISEHNRLYWYRQTLGQGPEFLTYFQNEAQLEKSRLLSDRFSAERPKGSFSTLEIQRTEQGDSAMYLCASSSLPPTGELFFGEGSRLTVL.

The chain joins TRBV30 to TRBJ2-7; 11 positions match TRBD2. Germline CDR1 reads GTSNPN; CDR2 reads SVGIG (reference sequence). The CDR3 has 14 residues. V trimming: 3 bases; J trimming: 4 bases; junction bases outside the gene matches: 5. CDR3 in amino acids: CAWRSSGRTYEQYF. The CDR3 DNA is TGTGCCTGGAGATCTAGCGGGAGGACATACGAGCAGTACTTC.

At least ten counts were recorded for this clonotype. The gene calls are TRBV7-8 and TRBJ2-5; possibly TRBD2 for D (6 bases). Germline CDR1 and CDR2: SGHVS and FQNEAQ. With 1 base removed from V and 4 bases from J, the gap between germline ends came to 16 bases. The CDR3 has 16 residues. CDR3 protein: CASSLESLAPAETQYF. In DNA, the CDR3 is TGTGCCAGCAGCTTAGAGTCACTAGCCCCGGCAGAGACCCAGTACTTC. The whole variable domain, filled in from reference TRBV7-8 and TRBJ2-5, reads GAGVSQSPRYKVAKRGQDVALRCDPISGHVSLFWYQQALGQGPEFLTYFQNEAQLDKSGLPSDRFFAERPEGSVSTLKIQRTQQEDSAVYLCASSLESLAPAETQYFGPGTRLLVL.

This clonotype appeared many times. The chain couples TRBV6-1 to TRBJ1-5; 7 bases align to TRBD1. Germline V gene data show CDR1 as MNHNS and CDR2 as SASEGT. The V segment lost 10 bases and the J segment 6 bases; nucleotides outside the gene matches: 9. The CDR3 runs to 13 residues. The CDR3 loop is CATEEGAGQPQHF. The CDR3 region has the DNA TGTGCCACAGAGGAGGGGGCAGGTCAGCCCCAGCATTTT.

This clonotype was detected many times. V gene TRBV12-3 or TRBV12-4 combines with J gene TRBJ1-1; no definite D call. The CDR3 runs 11 residues. The V end lost 2 bases, the J end lost 3 bases, and 1 base lay between the germline ends. The DNA for the CDR3 is TGTGCCAGCAGTTTATACACTGAAGCTTTCTTT. Residues: CASSLYTEAFF.

This clonotype was observed many times. The chain joins TRBV12-3 or TRBV12-4 to TRBJ2-1; 8 positions agree with TRBD2. This CDR3 is built from 17 residues. The V and J ends lost 0 bases and 6 bases, in that order; junction bases with no gene match: 10. The CDR3, as DNA: TGTGCCAGCAGTTTAGCGCCGGGACTAGGGGCGATCAATGAGCAGTTCTTC. It codes for CASSLAPGLGAINEQFF.

This clonotype was seen repeatedly, ten times or more. The chain combines TRBV5-1 with TRBJ2-7, with a weak D call TRBD2 (5 bases). V dropped 0 bases and J dropped 2 bases, with 12 bases sitting between them. The CDR3 sequence is 15 residues long. Germline-derived CDR1 and CDR2 are SGHRS and YFSETQ. The DNA of the CDR3 is TGCGCCAGCAGCTTGGGAGGGTTTGGCCCCTACGAGCAGTACTTC. It is translated as CASSLGGFGPYEQYF. The full variable domain, completed using reference TRBV5-1 and TRBJ2-7, is KAGVTQTPRYLIKTRGQQVTLSCSPISGHRSVSWYQQTPGQGLQFLFEYFSETQRNKGNFPGRFSGRQFSNSRSEMNVSTLELGDSALYLCASSLGGFGPYEQYFGPGTRLTVT.

As regards this clonotype: Possible read error: a much larger clone is one base away. This chain links TRBV20-1 with TRBJ2-7, with 8 bases matching TRBD2. In germline, CDR1 is DFQATT, CDR2 SNEGSKA (reference sequence). V shed 0 bases and J 6 bases; nucleotides not matched to a gene: 10. CDR3 length: 15 amino acids. DNA for the CDR3: TGCAGTGCTAGAGATCCGGGACTAGAAGTCGCCGAGCAGTACTTC. Translation gives CSARDPGLEVAEQYF.

The sample holds many counts of this clonotype. The chain recombines TRBV6-5 with TRBJ2-2; no firm D call. This CDR3 contains 15 residues. Germline V gene data show CDR1 as MNHEY and CDR2 as SVGAGI. Trimming pared 1 base from V and 0 bases from J, leaving 6 bases between. CDR3 residues: CASSYYNANTGELFF. In DNA, the CDR3 is TGTGCCAGCAGTTACTATAACGCGAACACCGGGGAGCTGTTTTTT.

The chain combines TRBV21-1 with TRBJ2-2; TRBD1, the D gene given by the table, was not confirmed from the DNA. TRBV21-1 is classified as a pseudogene. CDR3 length: 18 amino acids. This CDR3 reads CASTKVVRRGVNTGELFF. The CDR3 region has the DNA TGTGCCAGCACCAAAGTCGTCAGGAGGGGGGTTAACACCGGGGAGCTGTTTTTT.

This clonotype was counted ten times or more. V gene TRBV14 combines with J gene TRBJ2-2; the D is unclear. Per germline, CDR1 SGHDN and CDR2 FVKESK. The CDR3 is 13 amino acids. V was pared by 5 bases and J by 6 bases, with 10 bases between. The CDR3: CASSFPGAGELFF. The CDR3 region has the DNA TGTGCCAGCAGCTTCCCGGGCGCCGGGGAGCTGTTTTTT.

The sample holds a few counts of this clonotype. The chain's CDR3 is CSALWSGRTNEKLFF. CDR3 DNA sequence: TGCAGTGCATTGTGGTCGGGACGAACTAATGAAAAACTGTTTTTT. This chain connects TRBV20-1 to TRBJ1-4; TRBD1 might be the D (5 bases). Looked up from germline, CDR1 is DFQATT and CDR2 is SNEGSKA (reference sequence). The V and J ends lost 6 bases and 1 base respectively, with 15 bases between them. The CDR3 covers 15 residues.

The chain is built from TRBV4-2 and TRBJ2-1, with TRBD2 matching over 11 bases. Germline V gene sequence: CDR1 LGHNA, CDR2 YNFKEQ. This CDR3 is built from 15 residues. Trimming cost V 4 bases and J 7 bases; bases outside gene matches: 6. This CDR3 reads CASSPGLAEGNEQFF. The CDR3 DNA follows: TGTGCCAGCAGCCCGGGACTAGCGGAGGGGAATGAGCAGTTCTTC.

This clonotype was observed many times. This chain's CDR3 is CSAREGGRGQPQHF. The CDR3 DNA reads as TGCAGTGCTAGAGAAGGGGGTAGGGGGCAGCCCCAGCATTTT. J is TRBJ1-5 and V is TRBV20-1, with D perhaps TRBD1 (6 bases). CDR3 length: 14 residues. Trimming stripped 0 bases from V and 7 bases from J, with 13 bases between. Germline V gives CDR1 DFQATT, CDR2 SNEGSKA (reference sequence).

There are many counts of this clonotype. CDR3 amino acids: CSARDLVGGGEGYGYTF. The CDR3 region has the DNA TGCAGTGCTAGAGATCTCGTGGGAGGGGGCGAGGGCTATGGCTACACCTTC. The chain uses TRBV20-1 and TRBJ1-2; 7 bases align to TRBD1. Unmatched junction bases numbered 14, after V lost 0 bases and J lost 4 bases. Looked up from germline, CDR1 is DFQATT and CDR2 is SNEGSKA (reference sequence). The CDR3 runs to 17 residues.

This clonotype was counted many times. The chain employs TRBV5-1 and TRBJ2-2; unclear D gene. Germline CDR1 and CDR2: SGHRS and YFSETQ. V was clipped by 0 bases and J by 1 base, with 7 bases between them. The CDR3 totals 15 residues. The CDR3 DNA reads TGCGCCAGCAGCTTGGATTTGGGGAACACCGGGGAGCTGTTTTTT. This gives the protein CASSLDLGNTGELFF.